The T cell receptor (beta chain) under discussion was sequenced for a study of cytomegalovirus exposure and HLA in healthy donors. Regarding the study as a whole: In most subjects, TCR beta sequences reportedly gave accurate predictions of HLA-A and HLA-B alleles. V- and J-gene trimming in TCR beta was tied to a missense DCLRE1C variant by an analysis performed later. Within the data, a cluster of highly shared sequence variants was likely a sequencing artifact.

V shed 4 bases, J shed 4 bases, and the junction held 9 bases outside the gene matches. Germline V gives CDR1 SGHTS, CDR2 YDEGEE. The CDR3 totals 16 residues. Points on this clone: Its antigen is currently unknown.

Primers for the PCR totalled 60 Vbeta and 13 Jbeta. Clones were sequenced by immunoSEQ multiplex PCR, and TCRdb holds only the in-frame ones, with some missing. The sample lists 160,000 or so clones, roughly 85% occurring once. The source material was PBMCs. This chain links TRBV5-8 with TRBJ2-1; 9 positions match TRBD1. This clonotype was obtained from a young woman in good health and CMV-seronegative. In nucleotides, the CDR3 is TGTGCCAGCAGCCGATCCGGACAGGGGCTTTACAATGAGCAGTTCTTC. Amino acids: CASSRSGQGLYNEQFF.